The sequence of this T cell receptor (beta chain) was determined in a study of T cell responses to AZD1222 COVID-19 vaccine. Concerning this clone itself: Antigen: not known.

Study-wide results and limits: Repertoires were obtained solely post-peak T cell response. Spike-wide vaccine-associated CD4 TCRs dominated at 160-218 and 743-854. Only a handful of AZD1222 recipients, five to seven in all, had baseline seropositivity. Donors were chiefly white British, with a greater number of females, and clonal diversity was perhaps underestimated.

The V gene end was trimmed by 5 bases and the J gene end by 8 bases; junction bases not matched to a gene: 11. The CDR3 spans 15 residues. Germline assignment: CDR1 SNHLY and CDR2 FYNNEI. Repertoires were generated with immunoSEQ multiplex PCR, while TCRdb's copy carries only in-frame clones and drops some. The sample lists around 78,000 clones; roughly 90% were seen once. The chain uses TRBV2 and TRBJ1-4, with 7 bases identical to TRBD1. Material: peripheral blood, obtained on day 0 of AZD1222 vaccination. This TCR was recovered from an adult in good health. The CDR3 spells CASSPLQGSGEKLFF. DNA for the CDR3: TGTGCCAGCAGTCCTTTACAGGGGTCGGGGGAAAAACTGTTTTTT.